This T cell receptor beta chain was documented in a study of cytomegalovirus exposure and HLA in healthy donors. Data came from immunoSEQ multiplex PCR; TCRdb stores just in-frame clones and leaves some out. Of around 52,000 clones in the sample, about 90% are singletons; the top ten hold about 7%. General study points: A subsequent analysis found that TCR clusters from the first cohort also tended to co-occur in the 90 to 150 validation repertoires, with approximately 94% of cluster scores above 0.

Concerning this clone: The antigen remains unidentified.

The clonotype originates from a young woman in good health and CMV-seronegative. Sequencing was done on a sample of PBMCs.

The CDR3 reads CASSTFGQGARRGYTF. CDR3 nucleotide sequence: TGTGCCAGCAGCACATTCGGACAGGGGGCGAGACGAGGCTACACCTTC. This chain connects TRBV11-2 to TRBJ1-2; 11 bases line up with TRBD1. Germline V gene data show CDR1 as SGHAT and CDR2 as FQNNGV. The J segment lost 8 bases and the V segment lost 5 bases, leaving 13 bases of the junction unmatched. There are 16 residues in the CDR3.